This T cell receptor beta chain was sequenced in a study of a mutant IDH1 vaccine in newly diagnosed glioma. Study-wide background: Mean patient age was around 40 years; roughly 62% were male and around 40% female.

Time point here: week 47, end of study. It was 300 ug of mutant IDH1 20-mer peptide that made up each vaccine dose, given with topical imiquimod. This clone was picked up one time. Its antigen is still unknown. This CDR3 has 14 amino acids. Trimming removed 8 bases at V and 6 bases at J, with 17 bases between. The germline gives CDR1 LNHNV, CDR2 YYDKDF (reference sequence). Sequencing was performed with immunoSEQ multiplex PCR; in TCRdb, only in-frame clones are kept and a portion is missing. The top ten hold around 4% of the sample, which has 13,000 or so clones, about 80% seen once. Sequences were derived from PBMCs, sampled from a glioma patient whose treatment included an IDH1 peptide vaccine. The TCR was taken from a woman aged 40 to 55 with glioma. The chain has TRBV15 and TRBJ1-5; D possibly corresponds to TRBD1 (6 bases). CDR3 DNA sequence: TGTGCCACCTCAGAGGGGGGGGTAGGTCAGCCCCAGCATTTT. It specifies CATSEGGVGQPQHF. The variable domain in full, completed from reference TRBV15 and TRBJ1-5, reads DAMVIQNPRYQVTQFGKPVTLSCSQTLNHNVMYWYQQKSSQAPKLLFHYYDKDFNNEADTPDNFQSRRPNTSFCFLDIRSPGLGDTAMYLCATSEGGVGQPQHFGDGTRLSIL.